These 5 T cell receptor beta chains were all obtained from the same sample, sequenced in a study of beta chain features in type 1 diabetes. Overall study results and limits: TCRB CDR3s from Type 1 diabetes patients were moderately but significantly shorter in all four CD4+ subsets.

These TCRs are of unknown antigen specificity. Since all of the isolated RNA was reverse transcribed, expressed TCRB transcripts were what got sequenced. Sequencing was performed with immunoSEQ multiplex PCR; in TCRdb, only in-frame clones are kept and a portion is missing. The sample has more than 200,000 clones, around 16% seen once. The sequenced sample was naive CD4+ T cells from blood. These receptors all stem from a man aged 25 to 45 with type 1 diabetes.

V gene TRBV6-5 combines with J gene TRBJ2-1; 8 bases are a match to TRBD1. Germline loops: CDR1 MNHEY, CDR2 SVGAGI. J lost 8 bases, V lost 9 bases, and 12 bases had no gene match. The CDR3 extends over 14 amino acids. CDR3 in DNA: TGTGCCAGATGTACGCGAGGACAGGGCCATGAGCAGTTCTTC. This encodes CARCTRGQGHEQFF.

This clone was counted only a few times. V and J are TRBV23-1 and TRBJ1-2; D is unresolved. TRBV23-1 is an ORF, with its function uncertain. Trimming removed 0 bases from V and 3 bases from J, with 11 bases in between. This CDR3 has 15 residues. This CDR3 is CASSQSEGRDYGYTF. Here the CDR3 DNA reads TGCGCCAGCAGTCAATCGGAAGGGAGGGACTATGGCTACACCTTC.

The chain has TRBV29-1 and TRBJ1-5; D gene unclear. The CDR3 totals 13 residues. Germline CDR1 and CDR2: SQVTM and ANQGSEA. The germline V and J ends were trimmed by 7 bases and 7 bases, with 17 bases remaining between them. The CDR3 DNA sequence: TGCAGCGCCGTGGGCCAGGAATTGCAGCCCCAGCATTTT. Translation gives CSAVGQELQPQHF.

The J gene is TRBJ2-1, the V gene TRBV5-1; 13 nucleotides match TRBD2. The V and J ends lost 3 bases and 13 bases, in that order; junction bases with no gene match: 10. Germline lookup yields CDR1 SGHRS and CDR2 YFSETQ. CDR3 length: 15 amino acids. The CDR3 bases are TGCGCCAGCAGCTACGGGACTAGCGGGACCCCGGGACAGTTCTTC. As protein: CASSYGTSGTPGQFF.

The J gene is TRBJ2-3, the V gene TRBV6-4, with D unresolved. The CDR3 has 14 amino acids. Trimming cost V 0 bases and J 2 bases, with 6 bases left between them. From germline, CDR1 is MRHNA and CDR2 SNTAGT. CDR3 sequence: CASSDSGITDTQYF. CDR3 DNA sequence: TGTGCCAGCAGTGACTCGGGCATCACAGATACGCAGTATTTT.